This TCR beta chain was observed in a study of T cell responses to AZD1222 COVID-19 vaccine. Background on the study: Pooled in the analysis were second doses at about 4 or about 12 weeks.

Concerning this clone: Its antigen is currently unknown.

Using immunoSEQ multiplex PCR, the repertoire was profiled, and TCRdb retains in-frame clones only, with some absent. This table has about 72,000 clones, 87% appearing once. Broader study findings: Dominant CD4 TCR responses targeted spike regions 160-218 and 743-854. Baseline testing showed seropositivity in only five or six AZD1222 recipients. Donors in the cohort were predominantly white British and more often female, and clonal diversity was possibly underestimated.

The CDR3 totals 17 residues. V lost 1 base and J 5 bases, leaving 15 bases between the germline ends. CDR1 and CDR2 from the germline V gene are SGHTA and FQGNSA. The V gene is TRBV7-2, the J gene TRBJ1-6; D uncertain. The receptor comes from an adult in good health. The sequencing used peripheral blood, collected on day 0 of AZD1222 vaccination. CDR3 DNA sequence: TGTGCCAGCAGCTTAGGGACGCCCGGTAGGAATAATTCACCCCTCCACTTT. This encodes CASSLGTPGRNNSPLHF.